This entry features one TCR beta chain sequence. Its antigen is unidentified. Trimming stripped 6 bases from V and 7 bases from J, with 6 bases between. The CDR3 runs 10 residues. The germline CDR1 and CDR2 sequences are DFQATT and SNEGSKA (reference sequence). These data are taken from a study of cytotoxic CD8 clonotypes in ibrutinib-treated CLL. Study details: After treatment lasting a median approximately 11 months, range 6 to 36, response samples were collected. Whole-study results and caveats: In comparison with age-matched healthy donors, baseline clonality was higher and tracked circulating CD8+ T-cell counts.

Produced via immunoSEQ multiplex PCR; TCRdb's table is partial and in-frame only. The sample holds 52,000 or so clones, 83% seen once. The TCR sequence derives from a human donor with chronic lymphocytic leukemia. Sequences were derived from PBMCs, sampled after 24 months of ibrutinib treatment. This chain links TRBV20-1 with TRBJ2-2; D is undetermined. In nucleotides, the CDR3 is TGCAGTGCGGTCTTCGGGGAGCTGTTTTTT. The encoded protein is CSAVFGELFF.